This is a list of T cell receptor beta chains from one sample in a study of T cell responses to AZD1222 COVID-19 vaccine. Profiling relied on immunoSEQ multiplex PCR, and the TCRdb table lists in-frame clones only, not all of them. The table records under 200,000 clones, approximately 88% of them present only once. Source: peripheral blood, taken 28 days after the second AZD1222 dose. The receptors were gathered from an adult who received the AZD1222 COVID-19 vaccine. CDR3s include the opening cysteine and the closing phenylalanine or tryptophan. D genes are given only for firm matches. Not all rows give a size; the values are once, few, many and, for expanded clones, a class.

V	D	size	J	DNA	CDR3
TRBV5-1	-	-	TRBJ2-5	TGCGCCAGCAGCCCGACGGTCCAAGAGACCCAGTACTTC	CASSPTVQETQYF
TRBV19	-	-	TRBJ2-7	TGTGCCAGTACCCAAACAGCCGGGACAAACGAGCAGTACTTC	CASTQTAGTNEQYF
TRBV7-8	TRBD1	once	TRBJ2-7	TGTGCCAGCAGCGCCGAGGCAGGGGGCTCCTACGAGCAGTACTTC	CASSAEAGGSYEQYF
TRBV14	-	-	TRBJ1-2	TGTGCCAGCAGCGAGAAATGGGGGATCTATGGCTACACCTTC	CASSEKWGIYGYTF
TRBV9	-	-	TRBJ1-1	TGTGCCAGCACCCCAGGGGTGAACACTGAAGCTTTCTTT	CASTPGVNTEAFF
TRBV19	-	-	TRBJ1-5	TGTGCTGGGGGGGGGCAGCCCCAGCATTTT	CAGGGQPQHF
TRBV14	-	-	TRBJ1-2	TGTGCCAGCAGCGACAGATACTATGGCTACACCTTC	CASSDRYYGYTF
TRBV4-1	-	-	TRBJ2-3	TGCGCCAGCAGCCAAGCCCTACACCGCACAGATACGCAGTATTTT	CASSQALHRTDTQYF
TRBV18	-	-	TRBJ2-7	TGTGCCAGCTCACCTAACCTCCTGACAGGATTCATTACGTACGAGCAGTACTTC	CASSPNLLTGFITYEQYF
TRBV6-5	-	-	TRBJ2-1	TGTGCCAGCAGGTCGAAGATTAATGAGCAGTTCTTC	CASRSKINEQFF
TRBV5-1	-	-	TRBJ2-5	TGCGCCAGCAGCTTAGACCACCAAGAGACCCAGTACTTC	CASSLDHQETQYF
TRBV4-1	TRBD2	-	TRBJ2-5	TGCGCCAGCAGCCAAGATTCGGCACTAGCGCAGGGGACCCAGTACTTC	CASSQDSALAQGTQYF
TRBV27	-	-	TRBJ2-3	TGTGCCAGCAGAATGAGCGGGGACAGAGATACGCAGTATTTT	CASRMSGDRDTQYF
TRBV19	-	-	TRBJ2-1	TGTGCCAGTAGTATGGGGGGATCCTACAATGAGCAGTTCTTC	CASSMGGSYNEQFF
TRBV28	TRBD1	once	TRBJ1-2	TGTGCCAGCAGTTCACAGGGGACAGGGGGAACTGGCTACACCTTC	CASSSQGTGGTGYTF
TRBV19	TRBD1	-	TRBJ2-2	TGTGCCAGTACAATAGGGACAGGGGGCGGGGAGCTGTTTTTT	CASTIGTGGGELFF